This T cell receptor beta chain emerged from a study of T cell changes during pregnancy in multiple sclerosis. Profiled with immunoSEQ multiplex PCR; TCRdb holds only in-frame clones, not every one. The sample has 15,000 or so clones, 80% to 90% seen once. There are 15 residues in the CDR3. Germline V gene data show CDR1 as MRHNA and CDR2 as SNTAGT. The V segment lost 6 bases and the J segment 1 base; nucleotides outside the gene matches: 7. The receptor's source is a female donor with multiple sclerosis, enrolled in a pregnancy study. The input for sequencing was CD8+ T cells from peripheral blood mononuclear cells, taken in the first trimester of pregnancy. The rearrangement joins TRBV6-4 to TRBJ1-2; 8 positions match TRBD1. The chain's CDR3 is CASSETGESNYGYTF. DNA for the CDR3: TGTGCCAGCAGCGAGACAGGGGAGAGTAACTATGGCTACACCTTC.